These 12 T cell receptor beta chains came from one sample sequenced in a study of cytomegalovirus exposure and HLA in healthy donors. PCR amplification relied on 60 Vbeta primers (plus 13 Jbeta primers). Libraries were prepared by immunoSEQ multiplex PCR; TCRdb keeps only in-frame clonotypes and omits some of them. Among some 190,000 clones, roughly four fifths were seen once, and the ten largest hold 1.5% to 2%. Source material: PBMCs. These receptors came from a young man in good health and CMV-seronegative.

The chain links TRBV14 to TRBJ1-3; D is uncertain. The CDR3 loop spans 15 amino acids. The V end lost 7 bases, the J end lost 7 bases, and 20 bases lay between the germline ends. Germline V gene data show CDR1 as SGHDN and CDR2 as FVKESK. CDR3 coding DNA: TGTGCCAGCACCCAGGCAGGAGGCAGTGGGAACACCATATATTTT. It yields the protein CASTQAGGSGNTIYF.

The CDR3: CASSRLARNEQFF. For the CDR3, the DNA is TGTGCCAGCAGTAGACTAGCGAGAAATGAGCAGTTCTTC. The chain has TRBV27 and TRBJ2-1, with 8 bases that match TRBD2. V gave up 5 bases and J gave up 7 bases; unmatched junction bases: 4. CDR1 and CDR2 from the germline V gene are MNHEY and SMNVEV (reference sequence). The CDR3 covers 13 residues.

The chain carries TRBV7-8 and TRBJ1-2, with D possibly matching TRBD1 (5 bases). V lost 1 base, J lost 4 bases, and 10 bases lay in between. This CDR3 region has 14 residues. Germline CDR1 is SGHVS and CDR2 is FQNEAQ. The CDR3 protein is CASSLGQGRYGYTF. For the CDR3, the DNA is TGTGCCAGCAGCTTAGGTCAGGGCCGCTATGGCTACACCTTC. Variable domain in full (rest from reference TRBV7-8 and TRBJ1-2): GAGVSQSPRYKVAKRGQDVALRCDPISGHVSLFWYQQALGQGPEFLTYFQNEAQLDKSGLPSDRFFAERPEGSVSTLKIQRTQQEDSAVYLCASSLGQGRYGYTFGSGTRLTVV.

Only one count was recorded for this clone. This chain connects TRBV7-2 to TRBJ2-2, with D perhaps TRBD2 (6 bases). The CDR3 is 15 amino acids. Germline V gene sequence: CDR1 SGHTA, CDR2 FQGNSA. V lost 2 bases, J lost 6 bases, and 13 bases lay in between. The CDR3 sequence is CASSLWRDLAGELFF. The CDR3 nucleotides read TGTGCCAGCAGCTTATGGCGGGACTTGGCCGGGGAGCTGTTTTTT.

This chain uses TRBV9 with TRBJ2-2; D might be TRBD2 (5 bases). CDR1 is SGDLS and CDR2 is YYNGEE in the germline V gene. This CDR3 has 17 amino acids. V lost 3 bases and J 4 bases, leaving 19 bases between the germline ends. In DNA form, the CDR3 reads TGTGCCAGCAGCGGAGGGAAGAACAGAACTTCCACCGGGGAGCTGTTTTTT. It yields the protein CASSGGKNRTSTGELFF. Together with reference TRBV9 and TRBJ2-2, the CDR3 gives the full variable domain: DSGVTQTPKHLITATGQRVTLRCSPRSGDLSVYWYQQSLDQGLQFLIQYYNGEERAKGNILERFSAQQFPDLHSELNLSSLELGDSALYFCASSGGKNRTSTGELFFGEGSRLTVL.

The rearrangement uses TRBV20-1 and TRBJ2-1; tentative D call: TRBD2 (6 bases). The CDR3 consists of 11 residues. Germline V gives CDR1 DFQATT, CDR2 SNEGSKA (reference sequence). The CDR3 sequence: CGLFSKNEQFF. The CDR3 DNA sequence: TGCGGACTATTTTCGAAAAATGAGCAGTTCTTC.

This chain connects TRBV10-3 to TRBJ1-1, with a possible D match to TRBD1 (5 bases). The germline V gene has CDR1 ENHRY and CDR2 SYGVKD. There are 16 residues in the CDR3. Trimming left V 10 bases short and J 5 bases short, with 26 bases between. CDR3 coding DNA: TGTGCCAGCTGGAGTGGACTTACCACCGGGGGGACTGAAGCTTTCTTT. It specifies CASWSGLTTGGTEAFF.

The CDR3, as DNA: TGTGCCAGCAGTGTAGGGGGAAGACAAGAAAAACTGTTTTTT. Translating gives CASSVGGRQEKLFF. This chain uses TRBV2 with TRBJ1-4; TRBD1 might be the D (6 bases). Between the trimmed V and J ends, which lost 4 bases and 8 bases, there was a span of 14 bases. Germline V gene data show CDR1 as SNHLY and CDR2 as FYNNEI. CDR3 length: 14 residues.

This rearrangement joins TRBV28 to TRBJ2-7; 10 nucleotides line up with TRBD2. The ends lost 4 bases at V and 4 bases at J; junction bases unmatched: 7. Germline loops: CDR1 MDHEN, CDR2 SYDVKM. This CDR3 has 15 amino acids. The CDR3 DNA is TGTGCCAGCAGTTCTACTAGCGGGAACTTATACGAGCAGTACTTC. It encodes CASSSTSGNLYEQYF.

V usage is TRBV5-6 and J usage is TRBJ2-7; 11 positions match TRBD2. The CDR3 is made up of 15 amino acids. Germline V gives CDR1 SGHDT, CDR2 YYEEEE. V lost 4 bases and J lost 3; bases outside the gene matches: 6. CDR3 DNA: TGTGCCAGCAGCCCACTGACTAGCGGGAACTACGAGCAGTACTTC. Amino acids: CASSPLTSGNYEQYF.

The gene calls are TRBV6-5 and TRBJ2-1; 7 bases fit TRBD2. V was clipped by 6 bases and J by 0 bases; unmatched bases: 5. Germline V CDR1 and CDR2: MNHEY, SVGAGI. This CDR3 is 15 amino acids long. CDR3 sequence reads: CASRVSGPSYNEQFF. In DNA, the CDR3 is TGTGCCAGCAGGGTTAGCGGGCCCTCCTACAATGAGCAGTTCTTC.

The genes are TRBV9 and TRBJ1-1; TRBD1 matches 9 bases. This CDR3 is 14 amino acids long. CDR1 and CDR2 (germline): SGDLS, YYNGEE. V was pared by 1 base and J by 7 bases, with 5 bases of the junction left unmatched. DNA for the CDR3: TGTGCCAGCAGCGTACAAACAGGGGGCGGTGAAGCTTTCTTT. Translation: CASSVQTGGGEAFF.